This TCR beta chain was sequenced during a study of blood T cell repertoires in COVID-19. Study background: PBMCs, B-cell-depleted T cells, or T cells provided the cDNA or gDNA that made up the material.

The repertoire was sequenced with immunoSEQ multiplex PCR; TCRdb's copy has only in-frame clones and lacks some. Among about 140,000 clones listed, under 85% were seen once. The CDR3 contains 13 residues. Germline V lookup: CDR1 MNHEY, CDR2 SMNVEV (reference sequence). The V end lost 3 bases, the J end lost 0 bases, and 5 bases lay between the germline ends. V is TRBV27 and J is TRBJ2-5; no clear D. This receptor was obtained from a woman aged 18 to 35 who had been exposed to COVID-19. The source material was PBMCs or T cells enriched from blood (not recorded which). CDR3 region: CASSFTYQETQYF. For the CDR3, the DNA is TGTGCCAGCAGTTTTACTTACCAAGAGACCCAGTACTTC.